The 2 T cell receptor beta chains below all came from one sample that was sequenced in a study of identical twins. TCRdb analysed the 5' RACE reads with MiXCR anew, one entry per CDR3 protein. The sample lists about 390,000 distinct CDR3 sequences, about 9% occurring once. Sequenced: naive T cells sorted from blood. These receptors came from a woman between 50 and 59 years old in good health.

This clonotype was observed many times. The chain uses TRBV7-8 and TRBJ2-1; D is unclear. V was pared by 4 bases and J by 5 bases, with 12 bases between. Germline values: CDR1 SGHVS, CDR2 FQNEAQ. The CDR3 runs 14 residues. CDR3: CASSWSDLNNEQFF. For the CDR3, the DNA is TGTGCCAGCAGCTGGAGCGACTTAAACAATGAGCAGTTCTTC.

J is TRBJ2-5 and V is TRBV9, with 11 bases that match TRBD2. This CDR3 comprises 16 residues. With 3 bases clipped from V and 5 bases from J, the junction kept 9 bases outside the gene matches. Germline CDR1 reads SGDLS; CDR2 reads YYNGEE. CDR3 nucleotide sequence: TGTGCCAGCAGCGCGGGACTAGCGGAGGGTCGGGAGACCCAGTACTTC. Protein product: CASSAGLAEGRETQYF.